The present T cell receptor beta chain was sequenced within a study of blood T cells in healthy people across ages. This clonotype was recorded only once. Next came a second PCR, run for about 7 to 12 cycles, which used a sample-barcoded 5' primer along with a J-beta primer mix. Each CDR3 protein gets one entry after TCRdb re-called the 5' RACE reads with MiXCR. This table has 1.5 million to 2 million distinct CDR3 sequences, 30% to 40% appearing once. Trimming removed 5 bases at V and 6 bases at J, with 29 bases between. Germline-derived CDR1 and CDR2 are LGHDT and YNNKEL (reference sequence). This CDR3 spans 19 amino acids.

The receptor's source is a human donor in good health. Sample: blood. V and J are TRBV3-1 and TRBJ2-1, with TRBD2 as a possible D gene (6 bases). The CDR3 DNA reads TGTGCCAGCAGCTCGTCCACATGGTACGGCAGGGTCGGGGGCAATGAGCAGTTCTTC. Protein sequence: CASSSSTWYGRVGGNEQFF.